This T cell receptor beta chain is from a study of read filtering for tumor transcriptome and immune sequencing. Looking at the study overall: RNA-seq yielded only about 75 to 1,400 TCR reads, IR-seq about 4 to 10.27 million.

This library used roughly 370 ng RNA and molecular barcoded adaptors spanning alpha/delta and beta/gamma chains. TCRdb reprocessed the reads via MiXCR and lists one record per CDR3 protein. The table shows 50,000 or so distinct CDR3 sequences, with roughly 12% occurring only once. This clonotype was recorded at least ten times. The sequence was obtained from a donor at least 40 years old with multiple myeloma. The sample consisted of a population of CD138-negative cells sorted from bone marrow.

The CDR3 sequence: CASKGRGTDTQYF. Here the CDR3 DNA reads TGCGCCAGCAAAGGGAGAGGGACAGATACGCAGTATTTT. The chain recombines TRBV10-1 with TRBJ2-3; possible D gene TRBD2, 5 bases. V gave up 7 bases and J gave up 3 bases, with 11 bases separating them. The CDR3 sequence is 13 residues long. Germline CDR1 and CDR2: WNHNN and SYGVQD (reference sequence).